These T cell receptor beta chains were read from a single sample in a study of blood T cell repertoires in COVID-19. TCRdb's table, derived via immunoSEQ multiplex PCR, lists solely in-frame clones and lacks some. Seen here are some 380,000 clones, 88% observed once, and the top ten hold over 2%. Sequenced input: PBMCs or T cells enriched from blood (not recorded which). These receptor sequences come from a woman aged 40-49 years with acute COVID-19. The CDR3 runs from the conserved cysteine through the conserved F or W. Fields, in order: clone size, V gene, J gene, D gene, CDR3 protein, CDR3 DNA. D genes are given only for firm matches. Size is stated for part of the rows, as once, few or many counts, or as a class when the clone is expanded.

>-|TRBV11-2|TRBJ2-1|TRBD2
CASSLGFGLAGGRRDEQFF
TGTGCCAGCAGCTTAGGTTTTGGACTAGCGGGGGGCCGGAGGGATGAGCAGTTCTTC
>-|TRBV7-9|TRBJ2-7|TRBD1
CASSPTGERYEQYF
TGTGCCAGCAGCCCGACAGGGGAAAGGTACGAGCAGTACTTC
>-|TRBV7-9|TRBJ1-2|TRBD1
CASSSPGQGIQLYGYTF
TGTGCCAGCAGCTCACCGGGACAGGGGATACAACTATATGGCTACACCTTC
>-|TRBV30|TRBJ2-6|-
CAWSGPELGANVLTF
TGTGCCTGGAGTGGTCCTGAGCTCGGGGCCAACGTCCTGACTTTC
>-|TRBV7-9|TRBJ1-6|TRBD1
CASSPQGALDNSPLHF
TGTGCCAGCAGTCCCCAGGGGGCTCTTGATAATTCACCCCTCCACTTT
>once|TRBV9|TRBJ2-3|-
CASSVQRGFSTDTQYF
TGTGCCAGCAGCGTACAAAGGGGGTTTAGCACAGATACGCAGTATTTT
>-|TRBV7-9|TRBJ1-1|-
CASSRGGGNTEAFF
TGTGCCAGCAGCCGCGGGGGAGGGAACACTGAAGCTTTCTTT
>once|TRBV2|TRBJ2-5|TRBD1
CASSEVAGGLETQYF
TGTGCCAGCAGTGAAGTGGCAGGGGGTCTGGAGACCCAGTACTTC
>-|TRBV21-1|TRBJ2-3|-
CASSSKGGTDTDTQYF
TGTGCCAGCAGCTCCAAAGGAGGGACAGACACAGATACGCAGTATTTT
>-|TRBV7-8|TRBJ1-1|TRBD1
CASSATRTGEAFF
TGTGCCAGCAGCGCGACCAGGACAGGCGAAGCTTTCTTT
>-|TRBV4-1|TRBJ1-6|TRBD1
CASSQAGTGGAATIHF
TGCGCCAGCAGCCAAGCCGGGACAGGGGGCGCCGCCACAATCCACTTT
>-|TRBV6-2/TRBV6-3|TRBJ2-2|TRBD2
CASSPRTSGGAGTGELFF
TGTGCCAGCAGCCCTAGGACTAGCGGGGGGGCCGGAACCGGGGAGCTGTTTTTT
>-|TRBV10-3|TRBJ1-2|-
CATLGGSYGYTF
TGTGCCACCTTGGGAGGGAGCTATGGCTACACCTTC
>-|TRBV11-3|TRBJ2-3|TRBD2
CASSLGNGGAADTQYF
TGTGCCAGCAGCTTAGGTAACGGGGGGGCAGCAGATACGCAGTATTTT
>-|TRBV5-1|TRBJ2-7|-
CASSLDQGFVYEQYF
TGCGCCAGCAGCTTGGATCAGGGGTTTGTGTACGAGCAGTACTTC
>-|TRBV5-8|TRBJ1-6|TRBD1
CASRARTGVNSPLHF
TGTGCCAGCAGAGCTCGGACAGGGGTGAATTCACCCCTCCACTTT
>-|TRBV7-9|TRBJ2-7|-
CASSHTGSEQYF
TGTGCCAGCAGCCATACAGGGAGCGAGCAGTACTTC
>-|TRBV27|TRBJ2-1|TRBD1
CASSLGGGPGQGSYNEQFF
TGTGCCAGCAGCCTAGGGGGGGGTCCGGGACAGGGCTCCTACAATGAGCAGTTCTTC
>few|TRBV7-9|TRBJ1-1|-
CASSARVNTEAFF
TGTGCCAGCAGCGCCCGAGTGAACACTGAAGCTTTCTTT
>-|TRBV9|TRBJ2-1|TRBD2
CASSVNSGGSYNEQFF
TGTGCCAGCAGCGTAAACAGCGGGGGCTCCTACAATGAGCAGTTCTTC
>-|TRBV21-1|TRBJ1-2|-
CASSKGGGRATNYGYTF
TGTGCCAGCAGCAAGGGGGGTGGGAGGGCAACTAACTATGGCTACACCTTC
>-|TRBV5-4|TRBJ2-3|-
CASSLRRGQSTDTQYF
TGTGCCAGCAGCCTAAGGCGGGGGCAAAGCACAGATACGCAGTATTTT
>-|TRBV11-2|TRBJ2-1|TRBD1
CASSLDLPHHQGEFNEQFF
TGTGCCAGCAGCTTAGATCTCCCCCATCATCAGGGGGAATTCAATGAGCAGTTCTTC
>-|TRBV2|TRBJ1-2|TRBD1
CASSEPGQGAHYGYTF
TGTGCCAGCAGTGAACCGGGACAGGGGGCGCATTATGGCTACACCTTC
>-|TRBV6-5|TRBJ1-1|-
CASSYEDRSYTEAFF
TGTGCCAGCAGTTACGAAGACAGATCTTACACTGAAGCTTTCTTT
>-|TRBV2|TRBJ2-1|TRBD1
CASRPRGNEQFF
TGTGCCAGCAGGCCCAGGGGGAATGAGCAGTTCTTC
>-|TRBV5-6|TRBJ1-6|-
CASSLRQPNSPLHF
TGTGCCAGCAGCTTGAGACAGCCAAATTCACCCCTCCACTTT
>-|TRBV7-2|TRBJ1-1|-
CASSLAPAEAFF
TGTGCCAGCAGCTTAGCGCCAGCTGAAGCTTTCTTT